This T cell receptor beta chain was profiled in a study of OX40 agonist ivuxolimab in advanced cancers. Profiled with immunoSEQ multiplex PCR; TCRdb holds only in-frame clones, not every one. Found here are over 50,000 clones, roughly 90% of them singletons; the top ten hold more than 20%. This CDR3 comprises 14 residues. Trimming left V 7 bases short and J 4 bases short, with 17 bases between. Germline V CDR1 and CDR2: LNHDA, SQIVND (reference sequence). This clonotype originated in an adult with an advanced solid tumor such as melanoma, head and neck, liver or kidney cancer. The chain carries TRBV19 and TRBJ2-7; either TRBD1 or TRBD2 may fit D (5 bases each). The sample here was CD4+ or CD8+ T cells sorted from blood, taken in a trial of the OX40 agonist ivuxolimab. The DNA for the CDR3 is TGTGCCAGTATCCCCAAGGGGTCGGGATACGAGCAGTACGTC. Its translation: CASIPKGSGYEQYV.